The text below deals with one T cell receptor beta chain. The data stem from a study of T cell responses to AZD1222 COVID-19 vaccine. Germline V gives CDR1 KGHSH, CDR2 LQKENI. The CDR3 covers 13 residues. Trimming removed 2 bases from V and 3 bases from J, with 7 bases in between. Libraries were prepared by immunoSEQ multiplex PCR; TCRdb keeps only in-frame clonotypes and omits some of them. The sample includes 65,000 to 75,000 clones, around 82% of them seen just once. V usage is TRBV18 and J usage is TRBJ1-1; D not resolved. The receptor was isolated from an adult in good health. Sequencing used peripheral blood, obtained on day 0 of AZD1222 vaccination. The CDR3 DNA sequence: TGTGCCAGCTCACCAGACGGATACACTGAAGCTTTCTTT. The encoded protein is CASSPDGYTEAFF. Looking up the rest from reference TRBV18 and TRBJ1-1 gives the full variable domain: NAGVMQNPRHLVRRRGQEARLRCSPMKGHSHVYWYRQLPEEGLKFMVYLQKENIIDESGMPKERFSAEFPKEGPSILRIQQVVRGDSAAYFCASSPDGYTEAFFGQGTRLTVV.